These 6 T cell receptor beta chains were sequenced from one sample in a study of T cells after posttransplantation cyclophosphamide. Busulfan-fludarabine conditioning, marrow transplant, and cyclophosphamide on days +3 and +4 were administered. Sequencing used immunoSEQ multiplex PCR; TCRdb keeps in-frame clones, though not all of them. The sample records nearly 2,500 clones, 85% being singletons. The sequencing here drew on PBMCs, taken after allogeneic stem cell transplant with posttransplant cyclophosphamide. The receptors here all came from a male patient aged 30 to 39 who received an allogeneic stem cell transplant from a related donor, was CMV-positive, and had acute GVHD only. Some T cells may be transferred from the graft donor.

The CDR3 loop reads CASSLIGQGRNTIYF. The CDR3 DNA is TGCGCCAGCAGCCTAATTGGACAGGGAAGAAACACCATATATTTT. The chain joins TRBV4-3 to TRBJ1-3; 8 bases match TRBD1. Germline V gene lookup returns CDR1 LGHNA and CDR2 YSLEER. This CDR3 comprises 15 residues. The V gene end was trimmed by 4 bases and the J gene end by 5 bases; junction bases not matched to a gene: 7.

This sequence joins TRBV6-5 and TRBJ1-2; a weak D match, TRBD1 (6 bases). The CDR3 totals 15 residues. The germline V gene has CDR1 MNHEY and CDR2 SVGAGI. The V end was cut by 6 bases, the J end by 5 bases, with 19 bases between. The CDR3 is CASRDGGGGGYGYTF. The DNA for the CDR3 is TGTGCCAGCAGGGACGGCGGGGGCGGTGGGTATGGCTACACCTTC.

This CDR3 is CASSRSGTSKFF. CDR3 DNA: TGTGCCAGCAGCCGTTCCGGGACTAGCAAGTTCTTC. V is TRBV5-4 and J is TRBJ2-1, with TRBD2 matching 9 bases. The CDR3 sequence is 12 residues long. Germline CDR1 is SGHNT and CDR2 is YYREEE (reference sequence). After removal of 4 bases from V and 14 bases from J, the junction contained 7 bases not matched to a gene.

The chain uses TRBV28 and TRBJ1-6; TRBD1 matches at 10 bases. Germline CDR1 reads MDHEN; CDR2 reads SYDVKM. The CDR3 is 17 residues long. J was trimmed by 2 bases and V by 4 bases; bases with no gene match: 5. This chain's CDR3 is CASSSGQGGAYNSPLHF. CDR3 nucleotides: TGTGCCAGCAGTTCTGGACAGGGGGGGGCCTATAATTCACCCCTCCACTTT.

The chain links TRBV5-1 to TRBJ2-3; a possible D gene is TRBD2 (6 bases). This CDR3 comprises 15 residues. V was shortened by 0 bases and J by 8 bases, with 16 bases between the two germline ends. The germline V gene encodes CDR1 SGHRS and CDR2 YFSETQ. The CDR3 here is CASSLDAPSVGTQYF. For the CDR3, the DNA is TGCGCCAGCAGCTTGGATGCCCCTAGCGTGGGTACGCAGTATTTT.

The CDR3 region has the DNA TGCAGTGGAACAGGAAACTATGGCTACACCTTC. This sequence encodes CSGTGNYGYTF. The chain has TRBV20-1 and TRBJ1-2; TRBD1 might be the D (5 bases). V lost 7 bases, J lost 2 bases, and 8 bases lay in between. CDR1 and CDR2 from the germline V gene are DFQATT and SNEGSKA (reference sequence). The CDR3 extends over 11 amino acids.